This is a list of T cell receptor beta chains from one sample in a study of PD-1 blockade in mismatch repair-deficient tumors. Some clones are missing from TCRdb's copy, which holds only in-frame ones; the method was immunoSEQ multiplex PCR. In the table there are about 110,000 clones, over 65% of which are singletons. The sequences come from peripheral blood, collected about 60 weeks after starting pembrolizumab. The receptors were gathered from an adult with mismatch repair-deficient cancer. Both conserved end residues are part of each CDR3. D genes are given only for firm matches. The listing skips clone size in some rows; elsewhere it reads once, few, many or a size class.

TGCGCCAGCAGCTTCCGCGGGGGGGCAGGCGACACTGAAGCTTTCTTT | CASSFRGGAGDTEAFF | TRBV5-1 | NA | TRBJ1-1 | NA
TGTGCCAGCAGCCCGCCGGGGGCAGGGTTATCCAATGAGCAGTTCTTC | CASSPPGAGLSNEQFF | TRBV7-8 | NA | TRBJ2-1 | NA
TGTGCCAGTCGGGACTCCTCCACGGGGAACACTGAAGCTTTCTTT | CASRDSSTGNTEAFF | TRBV19 | NA | TRBJ1-1 | NA
TGTGCCAGTAGTATAGAAAAGCGGTCCACAGATACGCAGTATTTT | CASSIEKRSTDTQYF | TRBV19 | once | TRBJ2-3 | NA
TGTGCCAGTACGCTCGCAGCTCTGGCCACTGAAGCTTTCTTT | CASTLAALATEAFF | TRBV2 | medium-sized | TRBJ1-1 | NA
TGTGCCAGCAGCCTCACAGGGGGTAATCAGCCCCAGCATTTT | CASSLTGGNQPQHF | TRBV27 | NA | TRBJ1-5 | TRBD1
TGTGCCAGCAGTTACGGCCGAAGTGGCGAGCAGTACTTC | CASSYGRSGEQYF | TRBV6-6 | NA | TRBJ2-7 | NA
TGTGCCAGCAGCTTAGCTGGACAGGGGAGCACTGAAGCTTTCTTT | CASSLAGQGSTEAFF | TRBV7-9 | NA | TRBJ1-1 | TRBD1
TGTGCCAGCAGCTTAGACTTACTAGCGGGAGAGACCCAGTACTTC | CASSLDLLAGETQYF | TRBV11-3 | NA | TRBJ2-5 | TRBD2
TGTGCCAGCAGCTTGCAGGGGCCGGGCTCTGGAAACACCATATATTTT | CASSLQGPGSGNTIYF | TRBV5-4 | NA | TRBJ1-3 | NA
TGTGCCAGCAGCCCGTGGACTTTGGCAGATACGCAGTATTTT | CASSPWTLADTQYF | TRBV9 | NA | TRBJ2-3 | NA
TGTGCCAGCTGCCGGGACAGGGGATCCACAGATACGCAGTATTTT | CASCRDRGSTDTQYF | TRBV7-9 | NA | TRBJ2-3 | TRBD1
TGCGCCAGCAGTTGGGACCACGATCAGCCCCAGCATTTT | CASSWDHDQPQHF | TRBV5-1 | many | TRBJ1-5 | NA
TGTGCCAGCAGCTTCAACCTCTACAATGAGCAGTTCTTC | CASSFNLYNEQFF | TRBV7-2 | few | TRBJ2-1 | NA
TGTGCCAGCAGTGAAGGATTAGGCCGGACCGGGGAGCTGTTTTTT | CASSEGLGRTGELFF | TRBV6-1 | NA | TRBJ2-2 | NA
TGCGCCAGCAGCCAAGATGGAGCGGGAGGAGCCTTCTTC | CASSQDGAGGAFF | TRBV4-3 | NA | TRBJ2-1 | TRBD2
TGTGCCAGCAGTGAACCGGGACAGAAGATCTATGGCTACACCTTC | CASSEPGQKIYGYTF | TRBV2 | NA | TRBJ1-2 | TRBD1
TGTGCCAGGGGCCCACTAGCGGGAGACCACGGGGAGCTGTTTTTT | CARGPLAGDHGELFF | TRBV6-5 | few | TRBJ2-2 | TRBD2
TGTGCCAGCAGCTTAAGTGGCGGGAACCACAATGAGCAGTTCTTC | CASSLSGGNHNEQFF | TRBV11-3 | once | TRBJ2-1 | NA
TGTGCCAGCAGTTTAGCGGGAGTCCCAACCTACGAGCAGTACTTC | CASSLAGVPTYEQYF | TRBV27 | few | TRBJ2-7 | TRBD2
TGCGCCAGCAGCGAACAGGCGGAATCTGAGCAGTTCTTC | CASSEQAESEQFF | TRBV5-1 | NA | TRBJ2-1 | NA
TGTGCCAGCAACCAGGGGTTCAGTGAGACCCAGTACTTC | CASNQGFSETQYF | TRBV7-6 | NA | TRBJ2-5 | NA
TGCGCCAGCAGTCAAAGATTATGTAAAACTTCTAGCACAGATACGCAGTATTTT | CASSQRLCKTSSTDTQYF | TRBV23-1 | NA | TRBJ2-3 | NA
TGTGCCAGCAGCTACTTCACTCAGAGGGGAAATGAGCAGTTCTTC | CASSYFTQRGNEQFF | TRBV5-8 | NA | TRBJ2-1 | NA
TGCGCCAGCAGCCAAGACGGGACAGGGGATGAAAAACTGTTTTTT | CASSQDGTGDEKLFF | TRBV4-1 | NA | TRBJ1-4 | TRBD1
TGCGCCAGCAGCTTGGCCGTGCCCCCCTACGAGCAGTACTTC | CASSLAVPPYEQYF | TRBV5-1 | NA | TRBJ2-7 | NA
TGTGCCAGCAGCTCCACCCTGGGCGGGAGATATAATGAGCAGTTCTTC | CASSSTLGGRYNEQFF | TRBV7-9 | NA | TRBJ2-1 | TRBD2
TGTGCCAGTTCAGGAGGGATGAGCACTGAAGCTTTCTTT | CASSGGMSTEAFF | TRBV7-3 | NA | TRBJ1-1 | NA
TGTGCCAGCAGCTTAACTAGCGGGAACAATGAGCAGTTCTTC | CASSLTSGNNEQFF | TRBV11-3 | NA | TRBJ2-1 | TRBD2
TGTGCCACCGGACAGACCTACGAGCAGTACTTC | CATGQTYEQYF | TRBV6-5 | NA | TRBJ2-7 | NA
TGTGCCAGCAGTTCCGGACTAGCGGGAGAGACCCAGTACTTC | CASSSGLAGETQYF | TRBV7-2 | NA | TRBJ2-5 | TRBD2
TGTGCCAGCAGCTATGGACAGGGTCGGGAGACCCAGTACTTC | CASSYGQGRETQYF | TRBV11-1 | NA | TRBJ2-5 | TRBD1
TGTGCCAGCAGTTACGACAGGCTGGAGACCCAGTACTTC | CASSYDRLETQYF | TRBV7-2 | NA | TRBJ2-5 | NA
TGTGCCAGCAGCTTAAGCCCCTCTTATAACAATGAGCAGTTCTTC | CASSLSPSYNNEQFF | TRBV7-9 | NA | TRBJ2-1 | NA
TGTGCCAGCAGCAGGCGGGACAGATTCAATGAAAAACTGTTTTTT | CASSRRDRFNEKLFF | TRBV7-6 | few | TRBJ1-4 | TRBD1
TGCAGCGCGGGGAGACTGGCCACTGAAGCTTTCTTT | CSAGRLATEAFF | TRBV29-1 | NA | TRBJ1-1 | NA
TGTGCCAGCAGTTACTCGAGGACTCGTGTGTCCTACGAGCAGTACTTC | CASSYSRTRVSYEQYF | TRBV6-5 | once | TRBJ2-7 | NA
TGTGCCAGTAGCTTTACCTCACAGGGCGACAATGAGCAGTTCTTC | CASSFTSQGDNEQFF | TRBV19 | NA | TRBJ2-1 | NA
TGTGCCAGCTCACCAGGCCAGGCCTCCTACGAGCAGTACTTC | CASSPGQASYEQYF | TRBV18 | NA | TRBJ2-7 | NA
TGTGCCAGCGGCCATTACGAGCAGTACTTC | CASGHYEQYF | TRBV19 | few | TRBJ2-7 | NA
TGTGCCAGCAGTTACCGGACAGACTACGAGCAGTACTTC | CASSYRTDYEQYF | TRBV6-6 | NA | TRBJ2-7 | NA
TGTGCCAGCAAGAAACAGGGACAAAACTATGGCTACACCTTC | CASKKQGQNYGYTF | TRBV6-5 | NA | TRBJ1-2 | NA
TGTGCCAGCAGCTTGACGTCAGGGGGCTGGTACGAGCAGTACTTC | CASSLTSGGWYEQYF | TRBV5-5 | NA | TRBJ2-7 | TRBD1
TGCAGCGTTGCCGGGGGAAACTATGGCTACACCTTC | CSVAGGNYGYTF | TRBV29-1 | NA | TRBJ1-2 | NA
TGCGCCAGCAGCTTGGGGACAGGGGAATTCGTCTACACCTTC | CASSLGTGEFVYTF | TRBV5-1 | NA | TRBJ1-2 | TRBD1
TGTGCCACCCAGACAGGAAGAAGGACCGGGGAGCTGTTTTTT | CATQTGRRTGELFF | TRBV19 | few | TRBJ2-2 | NA
TGTGCCAGTAGTATGGGGCTGAGGGGGGACATTCAGTACTTC | CASSMGLRGDIQYF | TRBV19 | NA | TRBJ2-4 | NA
TGTGCCAGCAGCCAAGATCTTCAGTTTAATCAGCCCCAGCATTTT | CASSQDLQFNQPQHF | TRBV4-2 | NA | TRBJ1-5 | NA